What follows are 25 T cell receptor beta chains derived from one specimen sequenced in a study of cytomegalovirus exposure and HLA in healthy donors. Measured with immunoSEQ multiplex PCR; TCRdb has only the in-frame clones, and not every one. The sample records fewer than 400,000 clones, about nine tenths being singletons. Sequencing was performed on PBMCs. These receptors were obtained from a woman under 30 in good health and CMV-seronegative.

This rearrangement joins TRBV4-1 to TRBJ2-1; 9 nucleotides align to TRBD2. The CDR3 runs to 19 residues. Germline CDR1 and CDR2: MGHRA and YSYEKL. The ends lost 4 bases at V and 1 base at J; junction bases unmatched: 14. As DNA, the CDR3 is TGCGCCAGCAGCCCTGGTAGCGGGAGAGGTATGGGGTCCTACAATGAGCAGTTCTTC. Residues: CASSPGSGRGMGSYNEQFF.

This clone turned up a few times. This chain uses TRBV7-7 with TRBJ2-5; 10 positions agree with TRBD1. This CDR3 region has 15 residues. The V segment lost 5 bases and the J segment 5 bases; nucleotides outside the gene matches: 8. Germline assignment: CDR1 SSHAT and CDR2 FNYEAQ (reference sequence). CDR3 sequence reads: CASSTGQGGQETQYF. The CDR3 DNA reads as TGTGCCAGCAGCACCGGACAGGGGGGGCAGGAGACCCAGTACTTC. The complete variable domain, with remaining parts taken from reference TRBV7-7 and TRBJ2-5, reads GAGVSQSPRYKVTKRGQDVTLRCDPISSHATLYWYQQALGQGPEFLTYFNYEAQPDKSGLPSDRFSAERPEGSISTLTIQRTEQRDSAMYRCASSTGQGGQETQYFGPGTRLLVL.

The rearrangement joins TRBV14 to TRBJ2-1; TRBD2 might be the D (6 bases). This CDR3 has 16 amino acids. Germline V gene lookup returns CDR1 SGHDN and CDR2 FVKESK. Trimming removed 5 bases from V and 4 bases from J, with 18 bases in between. The CDR3 nucleotides read TGTGCCAGCAGCGCGCTGGAGCGGGTTTTTTACAATGAGCAGTTCTTC. This sequence encodes CASSALERVFYNEQFF.

The V and J genes are TRBV6-5 and TRBJ2-7; the D is unclear. V was shortened by 0 bases and J by 0 bases, with 12 bases between the two germline ends. This CDR3 comprises 16 residues. Germline CDR1 MNHEY, CDR2 SVGAGI. The CDR3 DNA sequence: TGTGCCAGCAGTTACTCGACGACTGTGAGCTCCTACGAGCAGTACTTC. As protein: CASSYSTTVSSYEQYF.

The rearrangement joins TRBV4-3 to TRBJ1-2; no firm D call. There are 14 residues in the CDR3. With 0 bases removed from V and 7 bases from J, the gap between germline ends came to 12 bases. CDR1 LGHNA and CDR2 YSLEER come from the germline V gene. For the CDR3, the DNA is TGCGCCAGCAGCCAAGACATGTCGCAGGCTGGCTACACCTTC. Translated, it gives CASSQDMSQAGYTF.

The chain joins TRBV27 to TRBJ1-2; D unclear. V lost 6 bases and J lost 0, with 11 bases in between. The length of the CDR3 is 14 residues. Germline lookup yields CDR1 MNHEY and CDR2 SMNVEV (reference sequence). The CDR3 loop reads CASSFRRPNYGYTF. The CDR3 DNA follows: TGTGCCAGCAGCTTCCGCAGGCCTAACTATGGCTACACCTTC.

With regard to this clone: Additional DNA sequences in this sample encode the identical CDR3. The chain combines TRBV13 with TRBJ2-7; TRBD1 matches 7 bases. After removal of 0 bases from V and 2 bases from J, the junction contained 1 base not matched to a gene. The CDR3 spans 14 residues. Germline CDR1 PRHDT, CDR2 FYEKMQ (reference sequence). The CDR3 coding sequence is TGTGCCAGCAGCTTAGGTCAGGGGGCCTACGAGCAGTACTTC. Residues: CASSLGQGAYEQYF.

The J gene is TRBJ2-1, the V gene TRBV7-9; D not certain. Germline V gene lookup returns CDR1 SEHNR and CDR2 FQNEAQ (reference sequence). The V gene lost 5 bases and the J gene lost 4 bases, with 12 bases spanning the gap. This CDR3 has 14 residues. For the CDR3, the DNA is TGTGCCAGCAGCCTAGGGCTTTCGTACAATGAGCAGTTCTTC. Protein sequence: CASSLGLSYNEQFF. The whole variable domain, filled in from reference TRBV7-9 and TRBJ2-1, reads DTGVSQNPRHKITKRGQNVTFRCDPISEHNRLYWYRQTLGQGPEFLTYFQNEAQLEKSRLLSDRFSAERPKGSFSTLEIQRTEQGDSAMYLCASSLGLSYNEQFFGPGTRLTVL.

The CDR3 DNA is TGTGCCAGCAGCTTAACTGGACAGGGGCTAGAGACCCAGTACTTC. Its translation: CASSLTGQGLETQYF. The chain uses TRBV7-3 and TRBJ2-5; 9 bases match TRBD1. Germline V lookup: CDR1 SGHTA, CDR2 FQGTGA. Losses at the gene ends were 0 bases for V and 4 bases for J; bases not matched to a gene: 3. The CDR3 totals 15 residues.

This chain links TRBV4-1 with TRBJ2-7; TRBD1 agrees at 8 bases. With 1 base clipped from V and 3 bases from J, the junction kept 8 bases outside the gene matches. The CDR3 has 16 amino acids. The V gene's germline CDR1 is MGHRA and CDR2 YSYEKL. CDR3 in amino acids: CASSQAGGQGLYEQYF. The CDR3 region has the DNA TGCGCCAGCAGCCAAGCCGGTGGACAGGGACTCTACGAGCAGTACTTC.

The table lists this clone with a count of one. V usage is TRBV7-2 and J usage is TRBJ1-5; D gene ambiguous. The V end was cut by 1 base, the J end by 0 bases, with 7 bases between. The length of the CDR3 is 15 residues. The V gene's germline CDR1 is SGHTA and CDR2 FQGNSA. In DNA form, the CDR3 reads TGTGCCAGCAGCTTAGTAAGCGTTAGCAATCAGCCCCAGCATTTT. Translated, it gives CASSLVSVSNQPQHF.

The count of this clone is one. The rearrangement joins TRBV5-1 to TRBJ2-3; 8 bases map to TRBD1. This CDR3 contains 16 residues. CDR1 and CDR2 (germline): SGHRS, YFSETQ. After removal of 0 bases from V and 4 bases from J, the junction contained 7 bases not matched to a gene. As DNA, the CDR3 is TGCGCCAGCAGCTTGGCCGGACAGGGCGGGGCAGATACGCAGTATTTT. It codes for CASSLAGQGGADTQYF. Based on the CDR3 plus reference TRBV5-1 and TRBJ2-3, the full variable domain is KAGVTQTPRYLIKTRGQQVTLSCSPISGHRSVSWYQQTPGQGLQFLFEYFSETQRNKGNFPGRFSGRQFSNSRSEMNVSTLELGDSALYLCASSLAGQGGADTQYFGPGTRLTVL.

This rearrangement joins TRBV9 to TRBJ2-1; D is uncertain. The CDR3 is made up of 14 amino acids. CDR1 SGDLS and CDR2 YYNGEE come from the germline V gene. The ends were cut back, 0 bases at V and 8 bases at J, with 12 bases in the middle. DNA for the CDR3: TGTGCCAGCAGCGTAGCCCTCTTCACGGATGAGCAGTTCTTC. Its protein product is CASSVALFTDEQFF.

The rearrangement uses TRBV9 and TRBJ2-1; 10 positions agree with TRBD2. The CDR3 is made up of 16 amino acids. Germline CDR1 reads SGDLS; CDR2 reads YYNGEE. The V segment lost 0 bases and the J segment 9 bases; nucleotides outside the gene matches: 9. CDR3 sequence reads: CASSVAGTSVPGEQFF. The CDR3 bases are TGTGCCAGCAGCGTAGCCGGGACTAGCGTTCCGGGTGAGCAGTTCTTC.

V is TRBV4-3 and J is TRBJ1-2; D might be TRBD1 (6 bases). Germline CDR1 LGHNA, CDR2 YSLEER. V was clipped by 0 bases and J by 8 bases, with 16 bases between them. There are 15 residues in the CDR3. CDR3 sequence reads: CASSQDNGGPSGYTF. The CDR3 DNA is TGCGCCAGCAGCCAAGATAACGGGGGGCCCTCGGGCTACACCTTC.

This rearrangement joins TRBV5-1 to TRBJ2-3, with 8 bases aligning to TRBD2. The germline CDR1 and CDR2 sequences are SGHRS and YFSETQ. The CDR3 loop spans 14 amino acids. The V gene end was trimmed by 7 bases and the J gene end by 1 base; junction bases not matched to a gene: 5. DNA of the CDR3: TGCGCCAGCCATCGGGGGGGAGGCACAGATACGCAGTATTTT. Protein sequence: CASHRGGGTDTQYF.

V usage is TRBV5-6 and J usage is TRBJ1-2, with TRBD1 identical over 8 bases. V shed 0 bases and J 4 bases; nucleotides not matched to a gene: 8. Germline V gene data show CDR1 as SGHDT and CDR2 as YYEEEE. This CDR3 contains 16 residues. The CDR3 bases are TGTGCCAGCAGCTTGGCGTGGACAGGGAACAGCTATGGCTACACCTTC. Translated: CASSLAWTGNSYGYTF.

V gene TRBV7-9 combines with J gene TRBJ2-7; no clear D. The V gene's germline CDR1 is SEHNR and CDR2 FQNEAQ (reference sequence). The CDR3 length is 15 residues. Trimming removed 5 bases from V and 3 bases from J, with 17 bases in between. The CDR3 loop reads CASSPPDWSGYEQYF. The CDR3 bases are TGTGCCAGCAGCCCCCCCGACTGGAGTGGCTACGAGCAGTACTTC. The full variable domain, rest sourced from reference TRBV7-9 and TRBJ2-7, is DTGVSQNPRHKITKRGQNVTFRCDPISEHNRLYWYRQTLGQGPEFLTYFQNEAQLEKSRLLSDRFSAERPKGSFSTLEIQRTEQGDSAMYLCASSPPDWSGYEQYFGPGTRLTVT.

The gene calls are TRBV28 and TRBJ2-2; D gene uncertain. CDR3 size: 12 residues. Germline V CDR1 and CDR2: MDHEN, SYDVKM. Trimming took 7 bases from V and 1 from J, leaving 4 bases between them. The CDR3 nucleotides read TGTGCCAGCACAATGAACACCGGGGAGCTGTTTTTT. Translating gives CASTMNTGELFF.

This clone was recorded a few times. The J gene is TRBJ1-1, the V gene TRBV18; no firm D call. The V gene lost 2 bases and the J gene lost 1 base, with 5 bases spanning the gap. The CDR3 sequence is 13 residues long. Germline CDR1 is KGHSH and CDR2 is LQKENI. The CDR3 protein is CASSPAGNTEAFF. DNA of the CDR3: TGTGCCAGCTCACCAGCAGGGAACACTGAAGCTTTCTTT.

The J gene is TRBJ2-7, the V gene TRBV11-3, with TRBD2 identical over 8 bases. V trimming: 4 bases; J trimming: 3 bases; junction bases outside the gene matches: 5. Germline CDR1 SGHNT, CDR2 YENEEA. CDR3 size: 14 residues. The CDR3 DNA reads as TGTGCCAGCAGCTCGGGACTAGGTCACTACGAGCAGTACTTC. Its translation is CASSSGLGHYEQYF. Looking up the rest from reference TRBV11-3 and TRBJ2-7 gives the full variable domain: EAGVVQSPRYKIIEKKQPVAFWCNPISGHNTLYWYLQNLGQGPELLIRYENEEAVDDSQLPKDRFSAERLKGVDSTLKIQPAELGDSAVYLCASSSGLGHYEQYFGPGTRLTVT.

J is TRBJ2-1 and V is TRBV11-3; D may be TRBD2 (6 bases). Looked up from germline, CDR1 is SGHNT and CDR2 is YENEEA. Trimming pared 2 bases from V and 2 bases from J, leaving 19 bases between. CDR3 length equals 18 residues. The CDR3 DNA follows: TGTGCCAGCAGCTTAAGTTGGGGAGGCCCGGGAGCCTACAATGAGCAGTTCTTC. Its protein is CASSLSWGGPGAYNEQFF.

The rearrangement uses TRBV6-5 and TRBJ2-3, with TRBD2 matching over 9 bases. Germline V gene sequence: CDR1 MNHEY, CDR2 SVGAGI. This CDR3 has 14 amino acids. The V gene end was trimmed by 6 bases and the J gene end by 2 bases; junction bases not matched to a gene: 3. The CDR3 protein is CASRRTSATDTQYF. The CDR3 DNA follows: TGTGCCAGCAGAAGGACTAGCGCCACAGATACGCAGTATTTT.

The chain employs TRBV14 and TRBJ2-3; weak D call: TRBD2 (5 bases). V was cut by 4 bases and J by 0 bases, with 11 bases left in between. CDR1 and CDR2 (germline): SGHDN, FVKESK. The CDR3 has 15 amino acids. The DNA of the CDR3 is TGTGCCAGCAGCCGAGCGGCCCCTAGCACAGATACGCAGTATTTT. Its protein product is CASSRAAPSTDTQYF.

Here the CDR3 reads CASSRLAGVGNEQYF. The CDR3 coding sequence is TGTGCCAGCAGTCGACTAGCGGGAGTGGGTAACGAGCAGTACTTC. This chain joins TRBV7-2 and TRBJ2-7; 12 positions match TRBD2. The ends lost 6 bases at V and 5 bases at J; junction bases unmatched: 8. The germline CDR1 and CDR2 sequences are SGHTA and FQGNSA. This CDR3 has 15 residues.